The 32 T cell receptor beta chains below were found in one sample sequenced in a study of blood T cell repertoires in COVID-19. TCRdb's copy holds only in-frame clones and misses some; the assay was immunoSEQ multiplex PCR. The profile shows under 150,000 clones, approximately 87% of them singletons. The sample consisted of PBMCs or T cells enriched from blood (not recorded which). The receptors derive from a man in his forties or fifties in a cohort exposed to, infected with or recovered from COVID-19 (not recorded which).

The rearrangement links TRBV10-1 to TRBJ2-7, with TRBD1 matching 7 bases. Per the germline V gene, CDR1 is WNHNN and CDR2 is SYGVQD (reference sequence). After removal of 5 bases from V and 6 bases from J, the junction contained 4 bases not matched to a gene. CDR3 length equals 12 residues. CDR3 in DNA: TGCGCCAGCAGTACAGGGGTTGTCGAGCAGTACTTC. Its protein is CASSTGVVEQYF.

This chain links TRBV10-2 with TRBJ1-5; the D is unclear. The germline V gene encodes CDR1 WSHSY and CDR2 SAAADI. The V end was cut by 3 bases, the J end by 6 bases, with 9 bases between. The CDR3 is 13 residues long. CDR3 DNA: TGCGCCAGCAGTGAACAGCTATCTCAGCCCCAGCATTTT. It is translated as CASSEQLSQPQHF.

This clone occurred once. The CDR3: CSVDGYEGRSGLGNNEQFF. CDR3 DNA sequence: TGCAGCGTTGATGGGTATGAAGGACGGAGCGGTCTGGGTAACAATGAGCAGTTCTTC. This chain links TRBV29-1 with TRBJ2-1, with D perhaps TRBD2 (5 bases). Germline loops: CDR1 SQVTM, CDR2 ANQGSEA. Trimming removed 3 bases at V and 5 bases at J, with 29 bases between. CDR3 length: 19 residues.

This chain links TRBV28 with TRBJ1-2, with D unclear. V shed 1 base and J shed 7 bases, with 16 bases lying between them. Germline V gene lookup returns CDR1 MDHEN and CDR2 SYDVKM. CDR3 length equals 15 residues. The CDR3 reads CASSLLLSAAGGYTF. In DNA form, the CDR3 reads TGTGCCAGCAGTTTATTACTTTCGGCCGCGGGTGGCTACACCTTC.

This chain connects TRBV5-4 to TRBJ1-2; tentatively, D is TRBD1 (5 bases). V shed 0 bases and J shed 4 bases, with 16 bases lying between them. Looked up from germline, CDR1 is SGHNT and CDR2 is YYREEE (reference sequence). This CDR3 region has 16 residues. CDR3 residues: CASSLGSGEMIYGYTF. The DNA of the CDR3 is TGTGCCAGCAGCTTGGGATCGGGGGAGATGATCTATGGCTACACCTTC.

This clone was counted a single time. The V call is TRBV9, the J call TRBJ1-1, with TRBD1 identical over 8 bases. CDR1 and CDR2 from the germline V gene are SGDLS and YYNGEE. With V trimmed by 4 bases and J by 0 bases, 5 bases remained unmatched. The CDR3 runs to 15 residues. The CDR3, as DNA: TGTGCCAGCAGCCCCCGGACAGGGTTGAACACTGAAGCTTTCTTT. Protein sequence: CASSPRTGLNTEAFF.

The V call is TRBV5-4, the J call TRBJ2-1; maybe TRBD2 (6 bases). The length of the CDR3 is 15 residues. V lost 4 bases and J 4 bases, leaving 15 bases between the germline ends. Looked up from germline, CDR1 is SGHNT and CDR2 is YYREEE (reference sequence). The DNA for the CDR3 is TGTGCCAGCAGCCCTGGCGGGGCCCGTTACAATGAGCAGTTCTTC. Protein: CASSPGGARYNEQFF.

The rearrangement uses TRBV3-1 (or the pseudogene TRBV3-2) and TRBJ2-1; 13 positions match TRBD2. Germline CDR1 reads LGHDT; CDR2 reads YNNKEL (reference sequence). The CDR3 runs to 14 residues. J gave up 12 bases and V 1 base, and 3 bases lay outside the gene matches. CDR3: CASSQVLAGGRQFF. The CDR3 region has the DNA TGTGCCAGCAGCCAAGTACTAGCGGGAGGGCGGCAGTTCTTC.

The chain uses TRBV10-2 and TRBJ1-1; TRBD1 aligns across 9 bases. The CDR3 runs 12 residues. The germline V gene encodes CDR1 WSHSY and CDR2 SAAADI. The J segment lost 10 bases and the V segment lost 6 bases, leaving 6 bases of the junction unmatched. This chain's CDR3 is CASRQGAIGAFF. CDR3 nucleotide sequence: TGCGCCAGCAGACAGGGGGCGATCGGAGCTTTCTTT.

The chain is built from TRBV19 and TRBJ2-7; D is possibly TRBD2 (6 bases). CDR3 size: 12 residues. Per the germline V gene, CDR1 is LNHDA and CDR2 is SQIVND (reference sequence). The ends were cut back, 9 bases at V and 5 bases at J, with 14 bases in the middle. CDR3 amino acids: CASSGVGNEQYF. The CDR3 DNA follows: TGTGCCAGCTCGGGGGTGGGAAACGAGCAGTACTTC.

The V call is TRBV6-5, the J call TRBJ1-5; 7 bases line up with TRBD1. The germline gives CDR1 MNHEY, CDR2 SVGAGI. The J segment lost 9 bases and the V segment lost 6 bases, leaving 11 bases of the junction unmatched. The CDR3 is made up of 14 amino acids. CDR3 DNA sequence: TGTGCCAGCAGCAGGGACAGCCTAACGCGGCCCCAGCATTTT. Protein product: CASSRDSLTRPQHF.

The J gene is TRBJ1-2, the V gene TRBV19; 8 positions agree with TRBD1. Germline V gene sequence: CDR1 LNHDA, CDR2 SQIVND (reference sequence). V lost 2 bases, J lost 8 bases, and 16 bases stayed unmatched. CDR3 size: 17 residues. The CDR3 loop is CASSISGTGNFGRGYTF. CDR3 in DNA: TGTGCCAGTAGTATATCCGGGACAGGAAATTTTGGTAGAGGCTACACCTTC.

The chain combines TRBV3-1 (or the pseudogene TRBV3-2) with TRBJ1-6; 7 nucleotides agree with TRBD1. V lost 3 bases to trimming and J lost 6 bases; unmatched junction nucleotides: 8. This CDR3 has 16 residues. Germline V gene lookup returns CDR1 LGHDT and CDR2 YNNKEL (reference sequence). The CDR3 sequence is CASSHGQGVGNSPLHF. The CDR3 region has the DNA TGTGCCAGCAGCCATGGGCAGGGGGTTGGTAATTCACCCCTCCACTTT.

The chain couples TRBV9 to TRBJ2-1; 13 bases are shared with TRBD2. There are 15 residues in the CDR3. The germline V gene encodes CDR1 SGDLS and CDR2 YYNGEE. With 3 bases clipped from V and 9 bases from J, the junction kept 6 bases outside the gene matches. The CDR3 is CASSEGTSGVSEQFF. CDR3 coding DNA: TGTGCCAGCAGCGAGGGGACTAGCGGGGTGAGTGAGCAGTTCTTC.

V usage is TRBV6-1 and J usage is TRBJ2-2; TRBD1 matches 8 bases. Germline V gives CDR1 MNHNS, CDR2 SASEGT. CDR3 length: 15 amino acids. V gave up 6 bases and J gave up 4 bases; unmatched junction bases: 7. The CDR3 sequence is CASRGQVPFTGELFF. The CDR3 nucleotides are TGTGCCAGCAGGGGACAGGTCCCATTCACCGGGGAGCTGTTTTTT.

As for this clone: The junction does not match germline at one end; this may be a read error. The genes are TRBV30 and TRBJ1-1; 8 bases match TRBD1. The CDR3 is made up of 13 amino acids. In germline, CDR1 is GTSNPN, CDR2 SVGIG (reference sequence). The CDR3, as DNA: TGCCTTATACAGGGACAGGCGAACACTGAAGCTTTCTTT. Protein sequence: CLIQGQANTEAFF.

The CDR3: CASIPRGLNSPLHF. CDR3 nucleotides: TGTGCCAGCATTCCCAGGGGGCTGAATTCACCCCTCCACTTT. This sequence joins TRBV6-5 and TRBJ1-6, with 8 bases matching TRBD1. CDR3 length: 14 residues. The germline CDR1 and CDR2 sequences are MNHEY and SVGAGI. The trim removed 7 bases at V and 7 bases at J, leaving 6 bases unmatched.

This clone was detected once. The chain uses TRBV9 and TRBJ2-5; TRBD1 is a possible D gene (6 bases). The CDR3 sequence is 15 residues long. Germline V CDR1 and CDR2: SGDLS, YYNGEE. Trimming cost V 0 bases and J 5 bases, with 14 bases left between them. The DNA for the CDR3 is TGTGCCAGCAGCGTAGAAGGGACAAGTTGGGAGACCCAGTACTTC. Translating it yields CASSVEGTSWETQYF.

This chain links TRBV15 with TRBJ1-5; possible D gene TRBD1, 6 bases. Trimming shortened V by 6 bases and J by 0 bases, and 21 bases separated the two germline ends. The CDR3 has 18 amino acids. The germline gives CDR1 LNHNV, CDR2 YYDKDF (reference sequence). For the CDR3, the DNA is TGTGCCACCAGAAATACTCTACCAGGGGATGATAGCAATCAGCCCCAGCATTTT. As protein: CATRNTLPGDDSNQPQHF.

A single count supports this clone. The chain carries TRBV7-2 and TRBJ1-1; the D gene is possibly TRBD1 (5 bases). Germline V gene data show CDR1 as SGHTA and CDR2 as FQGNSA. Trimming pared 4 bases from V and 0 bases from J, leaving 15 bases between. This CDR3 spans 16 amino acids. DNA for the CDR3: TGTGCCAGCAGCTCAGTTCAGGGCACCATGAACACTGAAGCTTTCTTT. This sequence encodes CASSSVQGTMNTEAFF.

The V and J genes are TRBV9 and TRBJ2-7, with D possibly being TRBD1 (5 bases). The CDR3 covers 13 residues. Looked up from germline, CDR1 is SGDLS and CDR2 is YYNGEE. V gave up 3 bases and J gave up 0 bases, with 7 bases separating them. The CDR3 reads CASSGGTSYEQYF. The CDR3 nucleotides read TGTGCCAGCAGCGGGGGCACCTCCTACGAGCAGTACTTC. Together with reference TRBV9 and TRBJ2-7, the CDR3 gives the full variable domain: DSGVTQTPKHLITATGQRVTLRCSPRSGDLSVYWYQQSLDQGLQFLIQYYNGEERAKGNILERFSAQQFPDLHSELNLSSLELGDSALYFCASSGGTSYEQYFGPGTRLTVT.

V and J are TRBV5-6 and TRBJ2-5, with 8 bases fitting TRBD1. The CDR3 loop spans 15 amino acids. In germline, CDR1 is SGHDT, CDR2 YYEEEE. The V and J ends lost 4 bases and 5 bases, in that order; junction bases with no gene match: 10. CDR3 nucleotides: TGTGCCAGCAGCCCGACGGGACAGGTGGAGGAGACCCAGTACTTC. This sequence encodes CASSPTGQVEETQYF.

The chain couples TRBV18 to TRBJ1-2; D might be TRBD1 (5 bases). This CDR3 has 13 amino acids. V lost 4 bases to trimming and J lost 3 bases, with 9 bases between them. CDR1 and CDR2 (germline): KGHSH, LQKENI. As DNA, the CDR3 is TGTGCCAGCTCACAGGACATGGACTATGGCTACACCTTC. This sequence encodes CASSQDMDYGYTF.

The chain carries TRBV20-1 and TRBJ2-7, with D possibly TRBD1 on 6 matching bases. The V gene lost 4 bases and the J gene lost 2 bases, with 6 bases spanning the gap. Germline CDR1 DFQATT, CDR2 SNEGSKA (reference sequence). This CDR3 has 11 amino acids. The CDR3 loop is CSATGAYEQYF. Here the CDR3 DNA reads TGCAGTGCTACAGGGGCCTACGAGCAGTACTTC.

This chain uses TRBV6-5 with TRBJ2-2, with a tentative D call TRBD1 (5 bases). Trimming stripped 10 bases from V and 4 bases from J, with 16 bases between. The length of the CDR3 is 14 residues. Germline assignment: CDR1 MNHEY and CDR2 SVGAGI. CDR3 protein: CATVLGAITGELFF. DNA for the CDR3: TGTGCCACCGTCTTAGGGGCGATCACCGGGGAGCTGTTTTTT.

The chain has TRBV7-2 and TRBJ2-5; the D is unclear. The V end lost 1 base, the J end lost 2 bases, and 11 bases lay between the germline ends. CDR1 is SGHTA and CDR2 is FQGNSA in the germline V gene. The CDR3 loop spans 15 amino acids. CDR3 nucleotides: TGTGCCAGCAGCTTAGTGTTGTTGCGGCAAGAGACCCAGTACTTC. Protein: CASSLVLLRQETQYF.

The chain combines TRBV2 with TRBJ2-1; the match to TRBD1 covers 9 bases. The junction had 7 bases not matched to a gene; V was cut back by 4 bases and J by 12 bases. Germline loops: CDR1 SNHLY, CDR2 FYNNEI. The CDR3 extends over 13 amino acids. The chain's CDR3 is CASSGGQGLRQFF. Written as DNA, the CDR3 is TGTGCCAGCAGTGGGGGACAGGGTCTGAGGCAGTTCTTC. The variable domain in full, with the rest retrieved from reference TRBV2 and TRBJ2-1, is EPEVTQTPSHQVTQMGQEVILRCVPISNHLYFYWYRQILGQKVEFLVSFYNNEISEKSEIFDDQFSVERPDGSNFTLKIRSTKLEDSAMYFCASSGGQGLRQFFGPGTRLTVL.

CDR3 sequence reads: CASSPFWGDTEAFF. The CDR3 DNA reads as TGTGCCAGCTCACCTTTTTGGGGCGACACTGAAGCTTTCTTT. The rearrangement uses TRBV18 and TRBJ1-1; D might be TRBD1 (5 bases). V lost 3 bases to trimming and J lost 3 bases, with 11 bases between them. The CDR3 has 14 amino acids. The V gene's germline CDR1 is KGHSH and CDR2 LQKENI.

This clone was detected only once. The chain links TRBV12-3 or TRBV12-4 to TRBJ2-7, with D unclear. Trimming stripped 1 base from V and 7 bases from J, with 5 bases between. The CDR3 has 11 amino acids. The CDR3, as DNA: TGTGCCAGCAGTTTAGATACTGAGCAGTACTTC. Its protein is CASSLDTEQYF.

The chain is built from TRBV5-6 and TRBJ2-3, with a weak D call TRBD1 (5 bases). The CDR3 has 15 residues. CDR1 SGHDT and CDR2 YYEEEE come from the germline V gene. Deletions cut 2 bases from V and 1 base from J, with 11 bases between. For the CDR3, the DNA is TGTGCCAGCAGCTTTCGACAGTGGGGCACAGATACGCAGTATTTT. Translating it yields CASSFRQWGTDTQYF.

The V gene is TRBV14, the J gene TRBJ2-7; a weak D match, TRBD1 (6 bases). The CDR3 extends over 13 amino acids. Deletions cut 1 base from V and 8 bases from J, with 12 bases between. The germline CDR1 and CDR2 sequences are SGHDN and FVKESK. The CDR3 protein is CASSQVATGQQYF. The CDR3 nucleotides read TGTGCCAGCAGCCAAGTAGCTACAGGGCAGCAGTACTTC.

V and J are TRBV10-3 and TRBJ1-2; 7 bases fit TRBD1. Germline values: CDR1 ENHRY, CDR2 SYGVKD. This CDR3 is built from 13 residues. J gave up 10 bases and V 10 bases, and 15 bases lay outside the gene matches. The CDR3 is CATHNGQDPYYTF. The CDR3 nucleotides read TGTGCCACCCACAACGGACAGGATCCTTACTACACCTTC.